This T cell receptor beta chain was found in a study of Graves' ophthalmopathy and Graves' hyperthyroidism. The wider study: Stable hyperthyroidism referred to disease that showed no ophthalmopathy within 18 months of follow-up. Study-wide results and caveats: Most thyroid clonotypes with frequency above 0.001 were detected in blood too. Ophthalmopathy cases were distinguished from stable hyperthyroidism by a 13-signature model, reaching just over 85% sensitivity and approximately 83% specificity.

The TCR beta CDR3 regions underwent amplification from RNA transcripts. Second-round multiplex PCR came after a first-round RT-PCR that employed HTBI primers. TCRdb used MiXCR to reprocess the multiplex PCR reads, holding one entry per CDR3 protein. The sample consists of more than 1,000,000 distinct CDR3 sequences, about 36% of them appearing once. CDR3 length: 16 residues. CDR1 is MGHDK, CDR2 SYGVNS, per germline. The ends lost 4 bases at V and 4 bases at J; junction bases unmatched: 2. Clinical symptoms, serum thyroxine, TRAb, thyroid ultrasound and orbital computed tomography were relied on for diagnosis. This clonotype was seen ten or more times. The antigen is not known.

The sequence derives from an adult man with Graves' hyperthyroidism. The V and J genes are TRBV25-1 and TRBJ2-2, with 14 positions matching TRBD2. Sample: peripheral blood or thyroid tissue (not recorded which). CDR3 protein: CASSGLAGGPTGELFF. The CDR3 nucleotides read TGTGCCAGCAGTGGACTAGCGGGGGGGCCCACCGGGGAGCTGTTTTTT.